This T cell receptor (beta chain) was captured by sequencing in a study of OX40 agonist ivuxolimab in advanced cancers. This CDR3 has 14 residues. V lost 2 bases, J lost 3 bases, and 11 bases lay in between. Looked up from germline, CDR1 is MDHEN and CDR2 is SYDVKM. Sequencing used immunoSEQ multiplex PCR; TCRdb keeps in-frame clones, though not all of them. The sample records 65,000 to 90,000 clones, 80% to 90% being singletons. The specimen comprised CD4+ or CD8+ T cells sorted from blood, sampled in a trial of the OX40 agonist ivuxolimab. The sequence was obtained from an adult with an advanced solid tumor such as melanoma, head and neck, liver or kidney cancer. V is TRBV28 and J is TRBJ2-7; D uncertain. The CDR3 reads CASSLGGRLYEQYF. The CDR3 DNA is TGTGCCAGCAGTTTAGGTGGCAGACTCTACGAGCAGTACTTC. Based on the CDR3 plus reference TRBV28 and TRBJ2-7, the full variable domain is DVKVTQSSRYLVKRTGEKVFLECVQDMDHENMFWYRQDPGLGLRLIYFSYDVKMKEKGDIPEGYSVSREKKERFSLILESASTNQTSMYLCASSLGGRLYEQYFGPGTRLTVT.